This T cell receptor (beta chain) derives from a study of shared clonotypes between healthy human individuals. Notes on the study in general: Clonotype sharing across donors was expected to vary with sequencing depth.

The table came from immunoSEQ multiplex PCR; TCRdb's copy has only in-frame clones and leaves some out. The table shows a few million clones, with just over 90% occurring only once. As regards this clone: Its specificity is not known.

The CDR3 is 14 residues long. Germline CDR1 SNHLY, CDR2 FYNNEI. V lost 6 bases and J lost 7; bases outside the gene matches: 7. Only Caucasian adults living in Nashville, Tennessee served as donors. J is TRBJ1-3 and V is TRBV2, with TRBD1 matching 9 bases. Material: naive CD4+ T cells sorted from blood. The sample's subset: CD45RA+ positively selected. The TCR was taken from a man aged 18 to 29 in good health. CDR3 sequence: CASSGTGKRNTIYF. CDR3 in DNA: TGTGCCAGCAGCGGGACAGGGAAGAGGAACACCATATATTTT.